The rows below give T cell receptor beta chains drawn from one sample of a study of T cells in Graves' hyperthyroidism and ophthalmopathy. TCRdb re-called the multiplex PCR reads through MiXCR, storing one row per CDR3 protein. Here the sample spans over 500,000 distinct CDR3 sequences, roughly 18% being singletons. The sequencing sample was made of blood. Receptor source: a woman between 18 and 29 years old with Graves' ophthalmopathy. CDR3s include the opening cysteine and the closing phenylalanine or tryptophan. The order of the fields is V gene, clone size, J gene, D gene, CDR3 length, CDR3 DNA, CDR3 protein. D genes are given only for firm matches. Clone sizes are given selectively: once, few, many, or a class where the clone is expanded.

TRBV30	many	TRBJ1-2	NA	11	TGTCTGACGTGGGGGGGGGATGGCTACACCTTC	CLTWGGDGYTF
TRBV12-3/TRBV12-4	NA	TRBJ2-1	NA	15	TGTGCCAGCAGTTTGTTCAGGTCAGCCTACAACGAGCACTTCTTC	CASSLFRSAYNEHFF
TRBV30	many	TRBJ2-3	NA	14	TGTGCCTGGAGTGTCGGGCGGGGCACAGATACGCAGTATTTT	CAWSVGRGTDTQYF
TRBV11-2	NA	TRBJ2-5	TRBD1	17	TGTGCCAGCAGCTTAGTGGCAGGGGGCGCCGGGATTAGGACCCAGTACTTC	CASSLVAGGAGIRTQYF
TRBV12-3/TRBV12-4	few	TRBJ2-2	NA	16	TGTGCCAGCAGTTATTCGGCAGGGGCGGTTGCCGGGGAGCTGTTTTTT	CASSYSAGAVAGELFF
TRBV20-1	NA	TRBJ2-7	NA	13	TGCAGTGCTAGTGACGGGGATTTTTACGAGCAGTACTTC	CSASDGDFYEQYF
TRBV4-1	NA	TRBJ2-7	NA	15	TGCGCCAGCAGCCGGGACGGAGGGAGAGGGTACGAGCAGTACTTC	CASSRDGGRGYEQYF
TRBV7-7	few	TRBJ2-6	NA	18	TGTGCTAGCAGCTTCGGCCCGTACCTTGGCTCCGGGGCCAACGTCCTGACTTTC	CASSFGPYLGSGANVLTF
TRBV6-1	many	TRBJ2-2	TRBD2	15	TGTGCCAGCAGTGTAGCGGGAGGGAACACCGGGGAGCTGTTTTTT	CASSVAGGNTGELFF
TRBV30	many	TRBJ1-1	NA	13	TGTGCCTGGGTCGGGCGGGAGAACACTGAAGCTTTCTTT	CAWVGRENTEAFF
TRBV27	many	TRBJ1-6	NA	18	TGTGCCAGCAAAGCGCAGCCAACCTCGAGCTCCTATAATTCACCCCTCCACTTT	CASKAQPTSSSYNSPLHF
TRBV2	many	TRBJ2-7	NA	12	TGTGCCAGCAGTAATCAGGGGTCGGAGCAGTACTTC	CASSNQGSEQYF
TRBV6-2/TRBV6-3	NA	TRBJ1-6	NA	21	TGTGCCAGCAGTTACCCGGGCCGGCGCGACAGGACGAGCTCCTATAATTCACCCCTCCACTTT	CASSYPGRRDRTSSYNSPLHF
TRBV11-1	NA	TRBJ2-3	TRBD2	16	TGTGCCAGCAGCTCCGGACTAGCGGGAGGAGCGGATACGCAGTATTTT	CASSSGLAGGADTQYF
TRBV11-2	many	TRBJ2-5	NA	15	TGTGCCAGCAGCTTAGTGGATGGGGGATTTGGGACCCAGTACTTC	CASSLVDGGFGTQYF